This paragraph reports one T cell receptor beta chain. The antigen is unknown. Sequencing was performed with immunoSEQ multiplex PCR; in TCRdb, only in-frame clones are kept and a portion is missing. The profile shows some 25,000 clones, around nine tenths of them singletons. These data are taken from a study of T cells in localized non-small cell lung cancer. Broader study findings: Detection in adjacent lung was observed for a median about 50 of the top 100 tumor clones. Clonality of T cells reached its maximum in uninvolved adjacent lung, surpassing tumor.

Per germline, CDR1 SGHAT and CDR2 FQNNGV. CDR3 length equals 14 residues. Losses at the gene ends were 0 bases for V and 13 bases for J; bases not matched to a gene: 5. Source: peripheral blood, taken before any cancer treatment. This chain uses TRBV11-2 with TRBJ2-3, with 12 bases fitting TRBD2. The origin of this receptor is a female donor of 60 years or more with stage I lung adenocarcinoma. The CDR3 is CASSLEPSGREEYF. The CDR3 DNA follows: TGTGCCAGCAGCTTAGAGCCTAGCGGGAGGGAGGAGTATTTT.